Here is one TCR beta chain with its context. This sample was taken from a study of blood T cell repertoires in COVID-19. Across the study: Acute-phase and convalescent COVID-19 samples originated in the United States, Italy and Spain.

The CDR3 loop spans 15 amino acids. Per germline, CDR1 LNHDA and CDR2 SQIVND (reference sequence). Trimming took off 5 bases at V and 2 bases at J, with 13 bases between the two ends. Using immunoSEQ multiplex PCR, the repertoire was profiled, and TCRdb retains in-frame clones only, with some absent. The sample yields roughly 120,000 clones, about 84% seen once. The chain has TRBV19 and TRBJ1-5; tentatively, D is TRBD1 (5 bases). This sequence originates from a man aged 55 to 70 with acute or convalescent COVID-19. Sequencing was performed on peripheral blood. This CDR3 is CASSAQGYGNQPQHF. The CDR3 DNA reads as TGTGCCAGTAGTGCCCAGGGTTATGGCAATCAGCCCCAGCATTTT.